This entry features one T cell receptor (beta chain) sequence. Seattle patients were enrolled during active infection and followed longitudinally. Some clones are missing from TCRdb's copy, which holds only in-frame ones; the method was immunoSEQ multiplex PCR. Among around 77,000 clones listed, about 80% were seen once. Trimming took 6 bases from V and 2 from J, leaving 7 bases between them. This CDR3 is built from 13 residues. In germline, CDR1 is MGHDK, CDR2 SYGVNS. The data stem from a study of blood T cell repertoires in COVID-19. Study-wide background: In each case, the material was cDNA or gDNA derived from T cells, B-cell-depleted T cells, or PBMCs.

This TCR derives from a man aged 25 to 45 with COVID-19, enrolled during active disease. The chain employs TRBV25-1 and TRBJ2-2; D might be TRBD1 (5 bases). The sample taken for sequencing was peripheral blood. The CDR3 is CASSRENTGELFF. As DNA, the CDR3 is TGTGCCAGCAGCAGGGAAAACACCGGGGAGCTGTTTTTT.